Shown below are 8 T cell receptor beta chains from a single sample sequenced in a study of T cell responses to AZD1222 COVID-19 vaccine. Measured with immunoSEQ multiplex PCR; TCRdb has only the in-frame clones, and not every one. The sample has roughly 270,000 clones; 94% are singletons. The source material was peripheral blood, sampled 28 days after the second AZD1222 dose. These receptors were obtained from an adult who received the AZD1222 COVID-19 vaccine.

J is TRBJ1-3 and V is TRBV19; no firm D call. CDR1 LNHDA and CDR2 SQIVND come from the germline V gene (reference sequence). V lost 7 bases and J lost 8, with 12 bases in between. The CDR3 totals 12 residues. In DNA form, the CDR3 reads TGTGCCAGTACGTCCACTCGGGACACCATATATTTT. Translated, it gives CASTSTRDTIYF.

The chain has TRBV20-1 and TRBJ2-1; D not resolved. CDR1 and CDR2 (germline): DFQATT, SNEGSKA (reference sequence). With 2 bases removed from V and 12 bases from J, the gap between germline ends came to 11 bases. The CDR3 is made up of 11 amino acids. CDR3: CSARTARGQFF. The CDR3 DNA follows: TGCAGTGCTAGAACAGCGAGAGGGCAGTTCTTC.

This rearrangement joins TRBV3-1 (or the pseudogene TRBV3-2) to TRBJ1-3; D uncertain. Looked up from germline, CDR1 is LGHDT and CDR2 is YNNKEL (reference sequence). V gave up 4 bases and J gave up 1 base, with 11 bases separating them. CDR3 length: 15 residues. This CDR3 reads CASSLLLRSGNTIYF. In nucleotides, the CDR3 is TGTGCCAGCAGCCTGCTTCTCAGATCTGGAAACACCATATATTTT.

This rearrangement joins TRBV29-1 to TRBJ2-1, with D maybe TRBD2 (5 bases). This CDR3 is 13 amino acids long. V shed 1 base and J shed 5 bases, with 9 bases lying between them. Germline V CDR1 and CDR2: SQVTM, ANQGSEA. The CDR3 reads CSVEVMRDNEQFF. The CDR3 region has the DNA TGCAGCGTTGAAGTAATGAGGGACAATGAGCAGTTCTTC.

Details on this clone: This sample includes further DNA sequences coding for the same CDR3. CDR3 amino acids: CASSPQGGNQPQHF. The CDR3 nucleotides are TGTGCCAGCAGTCCCCAGGGGGGCAATCAGCCCCAGCATTTT. This chain uses TRBV7-2 with TRBJ1-5; 7 nucleotides match TRBD1. Per the germline V gene, CDR1 is SGHTA and CDR2 is FQGNSA. With V trimmed by 6 bases and J by 2 bases, 4 bases remained unmatched. There are 14 residues in the CDR3.

The CDR3 spells CASSLVVGPPTYNEQFF. As DNA, the CDR3 is TGTGCCAGCAGCTTGGTTGTAGGACCCCCAACCTACAATGAGCAGTTCTTC. The gene calls are TRBV5-4 and TRBJ2-1; D gene uncertain. CDR3 length: 17 residues. V lost 0 bases and J lost 2, with 15 bases in between. In germline, CDR1 is SGHNT, CDR2 YYREEE (reference sequence).

This rearrangement joins TRBV28 to TRBJ1-1, with D unresolved. Germline V gives CDR1 MDHEN, CDR2 SYDVKM. Trimming took off 7 bases at V and 8 bases at J, with 14 bases between the two ends. The CDR3 is 12 amino acids. CDR3 coding DNA: TGTGCCAGCACCCCGGTGAAGGGAGAAGCTTTCTTT. Translation gives CASTPVKGEAFF. The variable domain in full, with the rest retrieved from reference TRBV28 and TRBJ1-1, is DVKVTQSSRYLVKRTGEKVFLECVQDMDHENMFWYRQDPGLGLRLIYFSYDVKMKEKGDIPEGYSVSREKKERFSLILESASTNQTSMYLCASTPVKGEAFFGQGTRLTVV.

This clone is a singleton in its sample. This chain uses TRBV13 with TRBJ1-6; D possibly corresponds to TRBD1 (5 bases). The CDR3 runs 18 residues. Trimming shortened V by 5 bases and J by 0 bases, and 17 bases separated the two germline ends. Germline CDR1 reads PRHDT; CDR2 reads FYEKMQ (reference sequence). CDR3 DNA: TGTGCCAGCAGCCCCCGTCAGGGAAGTTTCTCCTATAATTCACCCCTCCACTTT. Protein sequence: CASSPRQGSFSYNSPLHF.